The clone carrying this T cell receptor (beta chain) was detected a few times. This entry comes from a study of T-cell reconstitution after alpha-beta-depleted transplantation in children. Germline V gives CDR1 PRHDT, CDR2 FYEKMQ (reference sequence). Trimming at V came to 5 bases and at J to 13 bases, leaving 8 bases not matched to a gene. The CDR3 sequence is 15 residues long. Unique molecular identifiers were incorporated during preparation of the TCRbeta library. TCRdb passed the PCR reads through MiXCR, listing each CDR3 protein once. The sample comprises about 440,000 distinct CDR3 sequences, roughly 43% of which are singletons, and roughly 27% rests with the top ten.

This receptor was taken from a girl aged 2-9 years with aplastic anemia, due to receive a stem cell transplant. Material: PBMCs, obtained before TCRalphabeta/CD19-depleted stem cell transplant. The chain joins TRBV13 to TRBJ2-1; 16 bases are a match to TRBD2. CDR3 loop: CASSPTGTSGRGQFF. The CDR3 DNA reads TGTGCCAGCAGCCCAACCGGGACTAGCGGGAGGGGCCAGTTCTTC.